Listed here are 28 T cell receptor beta chains from one sample, sequenced in a study of patients and donors after allogeneic stem cell transplantation. A single record per CDR3 protein comes from TCRdb applying MiXCR to the RT-PCR reads. The sample yields 800,000 to 1,000,000 distinct CDR3 sequences, more than 15% seen once. What was sequenced was blood, either unsorted or a sorted T cell fraction (not recorded which). These receptors came from a human donor who was either an allogeneic HSCT recipient or a stem cell or donor lymphocyte infusion donor (not recorded which). It is not recorded whose cells these are; they may come from a transplant donor.

This clonotype was picked up a small number of times. This chain connects TRBV6-1 to TRBJ1-2, with TRBD1 identical over 10 bases. CDR3 length: 13 residues. Per germline, CDR1 MNHNS and CDR2 SASEGT. J was trimmed by 9 bases and V by 3 bases; bases with no gene match: 4. The CDR3 DNA reads TGTGCCAGCAGTGAGGACAGGGGGATGAGCTACACCTTC. This codes for CASSEDRGMSYTF.

The chain uses TRBV5-1 and TRBJ1-1; no reliable D call. V lost 6 bases, J lost 6 bases, and 15 bases lay in between. This CDR3 comprises 13 residues. In germline, CDR1 is SGHRS, CDR2 YFSETQ. CDR3 sequence (DNA): TGCGCCAGCACCCCTGAGGGTCATTCTGAAGCTTTCTTT. This translates into CASTPEGHSEAFF.

In its sample, this clonotype was seen a few times. The chain joins TRBV12-3 or TRBV12-4 to TRBJ1-1; D ambiguous. The germline V and J ends were trimmed by 5 bases and 1 base, with 8 bases remaining between them. The CDR3 consists of 13 residues. DNA of the CDR3: TGTGCCAGCAGTGACGACACGAACACTGAAGCTTTCTTT. This sequence encodes CASSDDTNTEAFF.

This clonotype has just a few counts. V and J are TRBV30 and TRBJ2-3, with TRBD2 matching 7 bases. V trimming: 8 bases; J trimming: 1 base; junction bases outside the gene matches: 6. Germline V lookup: CDR1 GTSNPN, CDR2 SVGIG (reference sequence). The CDR3 loop spans 13 amino acids. CDR3 in amino acids: CAGASGRTDTQYF. The CDR3 DNA is TGTGCCGGGGCTAGCGGTCGCACAGATACGCAGTATTTT.

This clonotype was seen at least ten times. This chain uses TRBV12-3 or TRBV12-4 with TRBJ1-5, with 9 nucleotides matching TRBD1. There are 18 residues in the CDR3. J lost 1 base, V lost 5 bases, and 12 bases had no gene match. This CDR3 is CASSVIAGTGWSNQPQHF. CDR3 DNA sequence: TGTGCCAGCAGTGTAATAGCCGGGACAGGGTGGAGCAATCAGCCCCAGCATTTT.

This clonotype was detected a few times. This rearrangement joins TRBV5-1 to TRBJ2-3; D is uncertain. Trimming left V 0 bases short and J 1 base short, with 12 bases between. Germline CDR1 and CDR2: SGHRS and YFSETQ. The CDR3 totals 16 residues. CDR3 loop: CASSLVLARGTDTQYF. The CDR3 bases are TGCGCCAGCAGCTTGGTTTTGGCTAGGGGCACAGATACGCAGTATTTT.

This clonotype has only a few counts. This chain joins TRBV6-4 and TRBJ2-6; possible D gene TRBD2, 5 bases. CDR3 length: 16 residues. Germline CDR1 MRHNA, CDR2 SNTAGT. Between the trimmed V and J ends, which lost 6 bases and 0 bases, there was a span of 12 bases. The CDR3 protein is CASSAGITSGANVLTF. The CDR3 bases are TGTGCCAGCAGCGCCGGGATAACCTCTGGGGCCAACGTCCTGACTTTC.

CDR3 DNA sequence: TGTGCCAGCAGCGATAAAGACGGGAGTACGGGAGATACGCAGTATTTT. Amino acid sequence: CASSDKDGSTGDTQYF. The chain links TRBV3-1 to TRBJ2-3, with D possibly being TRBD2 (6 bases). The germline V and J ends were trimmed by 5 bases and 5 bases, with 20 bases remaining between them. Looked up from germline, CDR1 is LGHDT and CDR2 is YNNKEL (reference sequence). The CDR3 loop spans 16 amino acids.

J is TRBJ1-3 and V is TRBV2; D is unresolved. The V and J ends lost 8 bases and 5 bases respectively, with 19 bases between them. Per germline, CDR1 SNHLY and CDR2 FYNNEI. This CDR3 spans 15 amino acids. This CDR3 reads CASAAEGGDRNTIYF. CDR3 in DNA: TGTGCCAGCGCCGCCGAGGGCGGGGATAGAAACACCATATATTTT.

This clonotype was seen a few times. The chain has TRBV5-1 and TRBJ2-7; 9 bases align to TRBD1. Germline V CDR1 and CDR2: SGHRS, YFSETQ. This CDR3 is 16 amino acids long. After removal of 0 bases from V and 5 bases from J, the junction contained 9 bases not matched to a gene. CDR3 amino acids: CASSLAGQGNQNEQYF. The CDR3 DNA is TGCGCCAGCAGCTTGGCCGGACAGGGGAATCAGAACGAGCAGTACTTC.

The sample holds a few counts of this clonotype. J is TRBJ2-7 and V is TRBV3-1, with D possibly TRBD2 on 5 matching bases. The CDR3 extends over 15 amino acids. The V end was cut by 4 bases, the J end by 3 bases, with 16 bases between. From germline, CDR1 is LGHDT and CDR2 YNNKEL (reference sequence). CDR3 sequence (DNA): TGTGCCAGCAGCCCACTCGGGTGGAGCGGCTACGAGCAGTACTTC. Its translation: CASSPLGWSGYEQYF.

This clonotype was counted a few times. The chain has TRBV10-3 and TRBJ1-6; no clear D gene. The germline CDR1 and CDR2 sequences are ENHRY and SYGVKD. This CDR3 is built from 12 residues. Trimming cost V 4 bases and J 11 bases, with 9 bases left between them. In DNA form, the CDR3 reads TGTGCCATCAGTGGTCAGGCAGCACCCCTCCACTTT. Translation: CAISGQAAPLHF.

The chain has TRBV23-1 and TRBJ2-5, with 9 bases matching TRBD1. TRBV23-1 is marked as an open reading frame, function uncertain. The CDR3 totals 18 residues. J gave up 5 bases and V 2 bases, and 15 bases lay outside the gene matches. This CDR3 reads CASSQLAKDRGVVETQYF. CDR3 in DNA: TGCGCCAGCAGTCAACTCGCCAAGGACAGGGGAGTAGTGGAGACCCAGTACTTC.

The V gene is TRBV20-1, the J gene TRBJ1-6, with D unclear. CDR1 and CDR2 from the germline V gene are DFQATT and SNEGSKA (reference sequence). The CDR3 contains 13 residues. V dropped 1 base and J dropped 10 bases, with 11 bases sitting between them. CDR3 coding DNA: TGCAGTGCTAGAGTTAACCCCACCTCACCCCTCCACTTT. Protein: CSARVNPTSPLHF.

This rearrangement joins TRBV15 to TRBJ2-2; D is ambiguous. V was trimmed by 3 bases and J by 2 bases, leaving 1 base between them. The V gene's germline CDR1 is LNHNV and CDR2 YYDKDF (reference sequence). This CDR3 comprises 12 residues. The CDR3 DNA follows: TGTGCCACCAGCAGTAACACCGGGGAGCTGTTTTTT. The encoded protein is CATSSNTGELFF.

This chain links TRBV5-6 with TRBJ2-1, with D unclear. The CDR3 runs to 15 residues. From germline, CDR1 is SGHDT and CDR2 YYEEEE. V shed 0 bases and J shed 4 bases, with 11 bases lying between them. The DNA for the CDR3 is TGTGCCAGCAGCTTGGCGGGTCCAAATTACAATGAGCAGTTCTTC. This translates into CASSLAGPNYNEQFF.

This clonotype showed up just a few times. This chain uses TRBV12-3 or TRBV12-4 with TRBJ1-3; D not resolved. This CDR3 contains 14 residues. Trimming removed 8 bases from V and 0 bases from J, with 11 bases in between. The CDR3 bases are TGTGCCAGCCTCTCGGTATCCTCTGGAAACACCATATATTTT. Its translation: CASLSVSSGNTIYF.

The chain employs TRBV14 and TRBJ2-3; a weak D match, TRBD1 (6 bases). Germline CDR1 reads SGHDN; CDR2 reads FVKESK. The CDR3 length is 17 residues. Trimming cost V 2 bases and J 0 bases, with 15 bases left between them. CDR3 region: CASSQPRTALSTDTQYF. The CDR3 bases are TGTGCCAGCAGCCAACCGCGGACAGCACTTAGCACAGATACGCAGTATTTT.

This clonotype was recorded a few times. This chain links TRBV29-1 with TRBJ1-2, with D possibly TRBD1 on 5 matching bases. The germline V gene has CDR1 SQVTM and CDR2 ANQGSEA. Trimming left V 5 bases short and J 6 bases short, with 13 bases between. This CDR3 has 12 amino acids. The CDR3 loop reads CSVHSRAHGYTF. The DNA for the CDR3 is TGCAGCGTTCATTCCAGGGCGCATGGCTACACCTTC.

The chain carries TRBV18 and TRBJ2-7, with TRBD2 matching 8 bases. This CDR3 has 15 amino acids. V shed 4 bases, J shed 1 base, and the junction held 6 bases outside the gene matches. CDR1 and CDR2 (germline): KGHSH, LQKENI. The CDR3, as DNA: TGTGCCAGCTCACGGGAGACTAGCGCTTCCTACGAGCAGTACTTC. It specifies CASSRETSASYEQYF. The variable domain in full, completed from reference TRBV18 and TRBJ2-7, reads NAGVMQNPRHLVRRRGQEARLRCSPMKGHSHVYWYRQLPEEGLKFMVYLQKENIIDESGMPKERFSAEFPKEGPSILRIQQVVRGDSAAYFCASSRETSASYEQYFGPGTRLTVT.

The count of this clonotype is one. This chain uses TRBV24-1 with TRBJ1-2; no firm D call. V was clipped by 4 bases and J by 1 base, with 6 bases between them. From germline, CDR1 is KGHDR and CDR2 SFDVKD. The CDR3 consists of 13 residues. The CDR3 DNA reads TGTGCCACCAGTGAAACAGTTAACTATGGCTACACCTTC. It translates to CATSETVNYGYTF.

V usage is TRBV20-1 and J usage is TRBJ2-1; 11 bases align to TRBD2. V gave up 3 bases and J gave up 3 bases; unmatched junction bases: 13. CDR3 length: 18 amino acids. Germline V CDR1 and CDR2: DFQATT, SNEGSKA (reference sequence). The CDR3 DNA reads TGCAGTGCTAGTAGGGCTAGCGGGAGGCCGAGCTTCTACAATGAGCAGTTCTTC. It codes for CSASRASGRPSFYNEQFF.

The chain uses TRBV6-1 and TRBJ2-7; D gene unclear. Between the trimmed V and J ends, which lost 7 bases and 3 bases, there was a span of 7 bases. Germline V gene lookup returns CDR1 MNHNS and CDR2 SASEGT. CDR3 length: 11 amino acids. Here the CDR3 reads CASTRVYEQYF. DNA of the CDR3: TGTGCCAGCACACGGGTCTACGAGCAGTACTTC.

This clonotype was observed a handful of times. The chain links TRBV5-5 to TRBJ2-1; 8 bases align to TRBD2. The CDR3 has 15 residues. V trimming: 3 bases; J trimming: 8 bases; junction bases outside the gene matches: 10. Per germline, CDR1 SGHKS and CDR2 YYEKEE (reference sequence). The CDR3: CASSSGGLVSDEQFF. CDR3 nucleotide sequence: TGTGCCAGCAGCTCGGGGGGACTAGTGTCCGATGAGCAGTTCTTC.

Only a few counts were recorded for this clonotype. The genes are TRBV4-2 and TRBJ2-6, with TRBD1 matching over 10 bases. Germline lookup yields CDR1 LGHNA and CDR2 YNFKEQ. The CDR3 extends over 17 amino acids. J was trimmed by 0 bases and V by 3 bases; bases with no gene match: 2. CDR3 DNA: TGTGCCAGCAGCCAGGGACAGGGGAACTCTGGGGCCAACGTCCTGACTTTC. Translating it yields CASSQGQGNSGANVLTF.

This clonotype occurred a few times. One base away lies a much larger clone, so this may be a sequencing read error. This chain connects TRBV12-3 or TRBV12-4 to TRBJ2-2, with a weak D call TRBD1 (6 bases). With 6 bases removed from V and 2 bases from J, the gap between germline ends came to 10 bases. CDR3 length: 14 residues. The CDR3 sequence: CASSPGHNTGELFF. The CDR3 DNA follows: TGTGCCAGCAGCCCGGGACACAACACCGGGGAGCTGTTTTTT.

This chain links TRBV7-2 with TRBJ1-5; D gene ambiguous. Germline V lookup: CDR1 SGHTA, CDR2 FQGNSA. V dropped 1 base and J dropped 6 bases, with 13 bases sitting between them. The CDR3 is 15 residues long. The CDR3 region has the DNA TGTGCCAGCAGCTTAGATGGGCGGTACCCTCAGCCCCAGCATTTT. Encoded protein: CASSLDGRYPQPQHF.

The chain links TRBV9 to TRBJ2-1; 8 bases match TRBD2. The CDR3 runs 16 residues. V gave up 1 base and J gave up 8 bases; unmatched junction bases: 11. From germline, CDR1 is SGDLS and CDR2 YYNGEE. The CDR3 DNA sequence: TGTGCCAGCAGCGTATCCGTGCGGGGGGAGTTGTATGAGCAGTTCTTC. It specifies CASSVSVRGELYEQFF. Supplemented by reference TRBV9 and TRBJ2-1, the full variable domain reads DSGVTQTPKHLITATGQRVTLRCSPRSGDLSVYWYQQSLDQGLQFLIQYYNGEERAKGNILERFSAQQFPDLHSELNLSSLELGDSALYFCASSVSVRGELYEQFFGPGTRLTVL.